This T cell receptor (beta chain) was sequenced in a study of blood T cell repertoires in COVID-19. Overall study: Samples representing acute and convalescent COVID-19 were sourced from the United States, Italy and Spain. From T cells, B-cell-depleted T cells, or PBMCs came the material, which was cDNA or gDNA.

This clone was seen more than once but under ten times. The CDR3 is made up of 15 amino acids. V gave up 4 bases and J gave up 7 bases; unmatched junction bases: 10. Looked up from germline, CDR1 is SGDLS and CDR2 is YYNGEE. As handled by the study authors: The assay estimated nucleated cells by amplifying reference gene primers. Data came from immunoSEQ multiplex PCR; TCRdb stores just in-frame clones and leaves some out. The V and J calls and clone size come from that table; D and trimming were worked out from the DNA. The repertoire holds about 230,000 clones, with around 78% as singletons. The sequencing input was peripheral blood. V usage is TRBV9 and J usage is TRBJ2-2, with 7 bases aligning to TRBD1. The TCR originated in a woman aged 70 to 79 with active or convalescent COVID-19. The CDR3 nucleotides read TGTGCCAGCAGCCCGCAGGGGGTGGGTCACGGGGAGCTGTTTTTT. The encoded protein is CASSPQGVGHGELFF. The full variable domain, in which reference TRBV9 and TRBJ2-2 provide the parts outside the CDR3, is DSGVTQTPKHLITATGQRVTLRCSPRSGDLSVYWYQQSLDQGLQFLIQYYNGEERAKGNILERFSAQQFPDLHSELNLSSLELGDSALYFCASSPQGVGHGELFFGEGSRLTVL.